Listed below are T cell receptor beta chains from one sample, sequenced in a study of blood T cell repertoires in COVID-19. Produced via immunoSEQ multiplex PCR; TCRdb's table is partial and in-frame only. This sample has more than 150,000 clones; approximately 87% occur once, and the top ten carry just under 0.9%. What was sequenced was peripheral blood. The receptors shown here come from a woman under 30 who had recovered from COVID-19. The CDR3 runs from the conserved cysteine through the conserved F or W. D genes are given only for firm matches. Not every row has a clone size; where given, it reads once, few, many or a size class.

v_call: TRBV11-2; j_call: TRBJ1-2; d_call: TRBD1; clone_size: NA; cdr3_aa: CASSSRGWVYGYTF; cdr3_nt: TGTGCCAGCAGCTCCAGGGGGTGGGTCTATGGCTACACCTTC
v_call: TRBV9; j_call: TRBJ2-2; d_call: NA; clone_size: few; cdr3_aa: CASTPLNTGELFF; cdr3_nt: TGTGCCAGCACTCCTCTTAACACCGGGGAGCTGTTTTTT
v_call: TRBV27; j_call: TRBJ1-3; d_call: NA; clone_size: NA; cdr3_aa: CASRSYRDSGNTIYF; cdr3_nt: TGTGCCAGCAGGTCCTACAGGGACTCTGGAAACACCATATATTTT
v_call: TRBV20-1; j_call: TRBJ2-1; d_call: TRBD2; clone_size: NA; cdr3_aa: CSASEASGTYNEQFF; cdr3_nt: TGCAGTGCTAGTGAGGCTAGCGGCACCTACAATGAGCAGTTCTTC
v_call: TRBV2; j_call: TRBJ1-4; d_call: NA; clone_size: NA; cdr3_aa: CASGGWSNEKLFF; cdr3_nt: TGTGCCAGCGGCGGGTGGTCTAATGAAAAACTGTTTTTT
v_call: TRBV7-2; j_call: TRBJ1-1; d_call: TRBD1; clone_size: NA; cdr3_aa: CASSFGTGTEAFF; cdr3_nt: TGTGCCAGCAGCTTCGGGACAGGCACTGAAGCTTTCTTT
v_call: TRBV4-3; j_call: TRBJ2-3; d_call: NA; clone_size: NA; cdr3_aa: CASSQVVGEADTQYF; cdr3_nt: TGCGCCAGCAGCCAAGTGGTAGGGGAGGCAGATACGCAGTATTTT
v_call: TRBV6-5; j_call: TRBJ1-4; d_call: NA; clone_size: NA; cdr3_aa: CASSYSTGREKLFF; cdr3_nt: TGTGCCAGCAGTTACTCAACAGGGCGAGAAAAACTGTTTTTT
v_call: TRBV5-6; j_call: TRBJ1-2; d_call: TRBD1; clone_size: once; cdr3_aa: CASNPTGANYGYTF; cdr3_nt: TGTGCCAGCAACCCGACAGGGGCGAACTATGGCTACACCTTC
v_call: TRBV9; j_call: TRBJ2-3; d_call: NA; clone_size: NA; cdr3_aa: CASSLGQPRSDTQYF; cdr3_nt: TGTGCCAGCAGCTTAGGACAGCCCAGGTCGGATACGCAGTATTTT
v_call: TRBV19; j_call: TRBJ1-2; d_call: NA; clone_size: NA; cdr3_aa: CASSEEGYGYTF; cdr3_nt: TGTGCCAGTTCGGAGGAAGGATATGGCTACACCTTC
v_call: TRBV2; j_call: TRBJ2-6; d_call: NA; clone_size: few; cdr3_aa: CASIQQGPGANVLTF; cdr3_nt: TGTGCCAGCATCCAACAGGGACCTGGGGCCAACGTCCTGACTTTC
v_call: TRBV19; j_call: TRBJ2-1; d_call: NA; clone_size: NA; cdr3_aa: CASSIAIPNEQFF; cdr3_nt: TGTGCCAGTAGTATAGCCATTCCCAATGAGCAGTTCTTC
v_call: TRBV5-1; j_call: TRBJ2-6; d_call: TRBD2; clone_size: NA; cdr3_aa: CASSLVVGEGNVLTF; cdr3_nt: TGCGCCAGCAGCTTGGTGGTAGGGGAGGGCAACGTCCTGACTTTC
v_call: TRBV10-3; j_call: TRBJ1-5; d_call: NA; clone_size: NA; cdr3_aa: CAIGMGRSNQPQHF; cdr3_nt: TGTGCCATAGGCATGGGGCGTAGCAATCAGCCCCAGCATTTT
v_call: TRBV19; j_call: TRBJ2-7; d_call: NA; clone_size: NA; cdr3_aa: CASSIGAGDYEQYF; cdr3_nt: TGTGCCAGTAGTATAGGGGCAGGGGACTACGAGCAGTACTTC
v_call: TRBV7-3; j_call: TRBJ2-1; d_call: TRBD2; clone_size: NA; cdr3_aa: CASSLGLAGYNEQFF; cdr3_nt: TGTGCCAGCAGCTTAGGTCTAGCGGGATACAATGAGCAGTTCTTC
v_call: TRBV5-4; j_call: TRBJ2-2; d_call: TRBD1; clone_size: NA; cdr3_aa: CASSSGQGASYTGELFF; cdr3_nt: TGTGCCAGCAGCTCAGGGCAGGGGGCATCGTACACCGGGGAGCTGTTTTTT
v_call: TRBV5-1; j_call: TRBJ2-3; d_call: TRBD2; clone_size: many; cdr3_aa: CASSSGSFPADTQYF; cdr3_nt: TGCGCCAGCAGTAGCGGGAGCTTCCCGGCAGATACGCAGTATTTT
v_call: TRBV4-2; j_call: TRBJ1-5; d_call: NA; clone_size: once; cdr3_aa: CASSQEVWGSSQPQHF; cdr3_nt: TGTGCCAGCAGCCAAGAAGTGTGGGGCTCCAGCCAGCCCCAGCATTTT
v_call: TRBV4-3; j_call: TRBJ2-7; d_call: TRBD1; clone_size: NA; cdr3_aa: CASSQDRSLSYEQYF; cdr3_nt: TGCGCCAGCAGCCAGGACAGGTCCCTCTCCTACGAGCAGTACTTC
v_call: TRBV21-1; j_call: TRBJ2-3; d_call: NA; clone_size: medium-sized; cdr3_aa: CASSKGAGACRDTQYF; cdr3_nt: TGTGCCAGCAGCAAAGGGGCGGGGGCTTGTAGAGATACGCAGTATTTT
v_call: TRBV9; j_call: TRBJ2-5; d_call: NA; clone_size: NA; cdr3_aa: CASTVRGQETQYF; cdr3_nt: TGTGCCAGCACCGTGCGAGGACAAGAGACCCAGTACTTC
v_call: TRBV13; j_call: TRBJ2-1; d_call: TRBD2; clone_size: NA; cdr3_aa: CASSLVGSGRFDEQFF; cdr3_nt: TGTGCCAGCAGCTTAGTAGGTAGCGGGAGATTCGATGAGCAGTTCTTC
v_call: TRBV1; j_call: TRBJ2-1; d_call: NA; clone_size: NA; cdr3_aa: CTSSSRLVREAEQFF; cdr3_nt: TGCACCAGCAGCAGTCGCTTGGTTAGGGAGGCTGAGCAGTTCTTC
v_call: TRBV5-1; j_call: TRBJ1-1; d_call: NA; clone_size: once; cdr3_aa: CASSFLGADTEAFF; cdr3_nt: TGCGCCAGCAGCTTTCTCGGAGCGGACACTGAAGCTTTCTTT
v_call: TRBV5-1; j_call: TRBJ2-5; d_call: TRBD2; clone_size: NA; cdr3_aa: CASSLGRTSGELQETQYF; cdr3_nt: TGCGCCAGCAGCTTGGGAAGGACTAGCGGGGAGCTCCAAGAGACCCAGTACTTC
v_call: TRBV11-2; j_call: TRBJ2-3; d_call: TRBD2; clone_size: NA; cdr3_aa: CASRGGRFADTQYF; cdr3_nt: TGTGCCAGCCGGGGGGGCCGATTCGCAGATACGCAGTATTTT
v_call: TRBV7-2; j_call: TRBJ1-1; d_call: NA; clone_size: NA; cdr3_aa: CASSGLRAGTEAFF; cdr3_nt: TGTGCCAGCAGCGGGCTTCGGGCGGGCACTGAAGCTTTCTTT
v_call: TRBV30; j_call: TRBJ1-6; d_call: NA; clone_size: NA; cdr3_aa: CAWSGLQTHSPLHF; cdr3_nt: TGTGCCTGGAGTGGTTTACAGACCCATTCACCCCTCCACTTT
v_call: TRBV24-1; j_call: TRBJ2-3; d_call: NA; clone_size: NA; cdr3_aa: CATSTGDTQYF; cdr3_nt: TGTGCCACCAGTACGGGGGATACGCAGTATTTT